This TCR beta chain was identified in a study of blood T cell repertoires in COVID-19. V was clipped by 5 bases and J by 4 bases, with 6 bases between them. The CDR3 has 12 amino acids. The germline CDR1 and CDR2 sequences are MGHDK and SYGVNS. The protocol was immunoSEQ multiplex PCR, while the TCRdb copy is restricted to in-frame clones and leaves out a portion. There are approximately 360,000 clones in the sample; roughly 90% occur only once, and around 7% lies in the top ten. The chain joins TRBV25-1 to TRBJ1-3; D unclear. Sequencing was performed on peripheral blood. The sequence derives from a man between 18 and 35 years old with active or convalescent COVID-19. The CDR3 is CASSPLGNTIYF. As DNA, the CDR3 is TGTGCCAGCAGTCCTTTGGGAAACACCATATATTTT.